A single sample gave rise to the 10 T cell receptor beta chains below, sequenced in a study of neurological immune-mediated disorders. Each CDR3 protein gets one entry after TCRdb re-called the 5' RACE reads with MiXCR. The sample has under 80,000 distinct CDR3 sequences, roughly 10% seen once. The sample comprised PBMCs. These receptors originate from a man aged 50 to 60 in good health.

This clonotype has a count of ten or more. The rearrangement links TRBV28 to TRBJ1-5; no reliable D call. Per the germline V gene, CDR1 is MDHEN and CDR2 is SYDVKM. V was cut by 3 bases and J by 3 bases, with 9 bases left in between. CDR3 size: 14 residues. CDR3 in DNA: TGTGCCAGCAGTTTCGGCGGCTCCAATCAGCCCCAGCATTTT. Translating gives CASSFGGSNQPQHF.

This clonotype was detected many times. The CDR3 sequence is CASSRDRESEAFF. The CDR3, as DNA: TGTGCCAGCAGTAGGGACCGAGAAAGTGAAGCTTTCTTT. The chain recombines TRBV2 with TRBJ1-1, with D possibly being TRBD1 (5 bases). This CDR3 spans 13 amino acids. V dropped 5 bases and J dropped 7 bases, with 14 bases sitting between them. Germline V lookup: CDR1 SNHLY, CDR2 FYNNEI.

Note on this clonotype: A much more abundant neighbour one base away suggests this may be a read error. J is TRBJ2-1 and V is TRBV20-1; perhaps TRBD2 as D (7 bases). V gave up 6 bases and J gave up 9 bases, with 24 bases separating them. Germline loops: CDR1 DFQATT, CDR2 SNEGSKA (reference sequence). The CDR3 runs 15 residues. CDR3 sequence: CSATLNLEGGREQFF. Written as DNA, the CDR3 is TGCAGTGCCACCCTTAACCTAGAGGGGGGGCGTGAGCAGTTCTTC.

This clonotype has ten or more counts. CDR3 protein: CASTGEVNQPQHF. The CDR3 nucleotides read TGTGCCAGCACCGGAGAGGTTAATCAGCCCCAGCATTTT. The rearrangement uses TRBV12-3 or TRBV12-4 and TRBJ1-5; D remains unclear. Trimming left V 7 bases short and J 4 bases short, with 11 bases between. There are 13 residues in the CDR3.

This clonotype occurred a few times. This chain connects TRBV4-3 to TRBJ2-7; 8 positions agree with TRBD2. There are 15 residues in the CDR3. The germline V gene has CDR1 LGHNA and CDR2 YSLEER. The V and J ends lost 4 bases and 3 bases, in that order; junction bases with no gene match: 8. The CDR3 is CASSPRLATSYEQYF. DNA for the CDR3: TGCGCCAGCAGCCCAAGACTAGCGACTAGCTACGAGCAGTACTTC.

The chain carries TRBV2 and TRBJ2-4; D is unclear. The V and J ends lost 7 bases and 0 bases respectively, with 4 bases between them. Germline V lookup: CDR1 SNHLY, CDR2 FYNNEI. This CDR3 is built from 12 residues. The CDR3 spells CASKEAKNIQYF. The CDR3 bases are TGTGCCAGCAAAGAAGCCAAAAACATTCAGTACTTC.

This clonotype was found many times. This rearrangement joins TRBV18 to TRBJ1-1; D is perhaps TRBD1 (5 bases). Trimming took off 3 bases at V and 1 base at J, with 9 bases between the two ends. CDR1 KGHSH and CDR2 LQKENI come from the germline V gene. CDR3 size: 14 residues. CDR3 coding DNA: TGTGCCAGCTCACCGGGGGAACGGAACACTGAAGCTTTCTTT. It specifies CASSPGERNTEAFF.

This clonotype was observed many times. This chain joins TRBV10-3 and TRBJ2-7; 9 bases map to TRBD1. Germline CDR1 ENHRY, CDR2 SYGVKD. Trimming at V came to 8 bases and at J to 0 bases, leaving 2 bases not matched to a gene. This CDR3 is built from 13 residues. The chain's CDR3 is CAIRTGDSYEQYF. The DNA for the CDR3 is TGTGCCATCCGGACAGGGGACTCCTACGAGCAGTACTTC.

This clonotype showed up many times. This chain uses TRBV7-2 with TRBJ2-3, with 9 nucleotides matching TRBD2. This CDR3 is built from 18 residues. CDR1 and CDR2 (germline): SGHTA, FQGNSA. The V and J ends lost 1 base and 4 bases, in that order; junction bases with no gene match: 12. This CDR3 reads CASSLVGGGGRTADTQYF. CDR3 bases: TGTGCCAGCAGCTTAGTTGGCGGGGGGGGCCGCACGGCAGATACGCAGTATTTT.

This clonotype has ten or more counts. The chain has TRBV11-2 and TRBJ2-5; 8 bases are shared with TRBD2. Germline-derived CDR1 and CDR2 are SGHAT and FQNNGV. The CDR3 extends over 16 amino acids. After removal of 0 bases from V and 4 bases from J, the junction contained 7 bases not matched to a gene. The CDR3 protein is CASSLDNREGRETQYF. In nucleotides, the CDR3 is TGTGCCAGCAGCTTAGATAATCGGGAGGGCCGAGAGACCCAGTACTTC.